These T cell receptor beta chains were read from a single sample in a study of blood T cell repertoires in COVID-19. Only in-frame clones appear in the TCRdb table, and some are missing; sequencing was by immunoSEQ multiplex PCR. In the table there are approximately 98,000 clones, about 86% of which are singletons. The sequencing sample was made of peripheral blood. These receptors all come from a man aged 55 to 70 with acute or convalescent COVID-19. Both conserved end residues are trimmed from each CDR3. The order of the fields is J gene, V gene, CDR3 protein.

TRBJ1-2 TRBV20-1 SARERGRYT
TRBJ1-2 TRBV7-9 ASSYASYGYT
TRBJ1-5 TRBV5-1 ASSFNGGANQPQH
TRBJ2-1 TRBV6-6 ASRYSGIGRDEQF
TRBJ2-1 TRBV3-1/TRBV3-2 ASSPRYGGEQF
TRBJ2-1 TRBV7-9 ASSFSRGGVDEQF
TRBJ2-5 TRBV18 ASSPLQGGSETQY
TRBJ2-1 TRBV20-1 SAVPGDEQF
TRBJ2-3 TRBV4-2 ASSQGGQLRPGTLHPDTQY
TRBJ2-1 TRBV11-3 ASSLAMTSGSYEQF
TRBJ2-3 TRBV7-9 ASSPTGGTDTQY
TRBJ1-4 TRBV18 ASSPGEKLF
TRBJ2-1 TRBV30 AWRRPSSYNEQF
TRBJ2-7 TRBV10-1 ASSDDRGHPEQY
TRBJ1-2 TRBV18 ASSPPAGQEVPRGSNYGYT
TRBJ2-3 TRBV30 AWSAKGANGDTQY
TRBJ1-2 TRBV12-3/TRBV12-4 ASQTGTGVGYT
TRBJ1-1 TRBV19 ASSSAGQAF
TRBJ1-3 TRBV19 ASSIPARGDTIY